The 17 T cell receptor beta chains below come from one sample, sequenced in a study of blood T cell repertoires in COVID-19. Using immunoSEQ multiplex PCR, the repertoire was profiled, and TCRdb retains in-frame clones only, with some absent. The sample holds a few hundred thousand clones; roughly 91% are singletons and the top ten take more than 3.5%. The material sequenced was PBMCs or T cells enriched from blood (not recorded which). The receptors derive from a woman in her 30s who had recovered from COVID-19.

This CDR3 reads CASSVSGQASYEQYF. In DNA, the CDR3 is TGTGCCAGCAGCGTCTCGGGACAGGCCTCCTACGAGCAGTACTTC. The gene calls are TRBV9 and TRBJ2-7; 8 nucleotides line up with TRBD1. Germline V lookup: CDR1 SGDLS, CDR2 YYNGEE. J was trimmed by 0 bases and V by 2 bases; bases with no gene match: 4. This CDR3 has 15 residues. Supplemented by reference TRBV9 and TRBJ2-7, the full variable domain reads DSGVTQTPKHLITATGQRVTLRCSPRSGDLSVYWYQQSLDQGLQFLIQYYNGEERAKGNILERFSAQQFPDLHSELNLSSLELGDSALYFCASSVSGQASYEQYFGPGTRLTVT.

This chain joins TRBV5-4 and TRBJ2-3; 10 bases fit TRBD2. Germline values: CDR1 SGHNT, CDR2 YYREEE (reference sequence). V trimming: 1 base; J trimming: 6 bases; junction bases outside the gene matches: 5. There are 15 residues in the CDR3. The CDR3 sequence: CASSLITSGVDTQYF. The CDR3, as DNA: TGTGCCAGCAGCTTGATTACTAGCGGGGTGGATACGCAGTATTTT. The full variable domain, completed using reference TRBV5-4 and TRBJ2-3, is ETGVTQSPTHLIKTRGQQVTLRCSSQSGHNTVSWYQQALGQGPQFIFQYYREEENGRGNFPPRFSGLQFPNYSSELNVNALELDDSALYLCASSLITSGVDTQYFGPGTRLTVL.

The chain carries TRBV29-1 and TRBJ2-5; tentatively, D is TRBD1 (6 bases). This CDR3 contains 15 residues. CDR1 and CDR2 from the germline V gene are SQVTM and ANQGSEA. The V end lost 3 bases, the J end lost 3 bases, and 17 bases lay between the germline ends. The DNA for the CDR3 is TGCAGCGTTGAGAGGGGGACACGGAGGAAAGAGACCCAGTACTTC. Translating gives CSVERGTRRKETQYF.

The chain couples TRBV5-6 to TRBJ1-1; no firm D call. CDR1 is SGHDT and CDR2 is YYEEEE in the germline V gene. This CDR3 region has 14 residues. V was cut by 4 bases and J by 3 bases, with 13 bases left in between. The CDR3 loop reads CASSSGPLDTEAFF. The CDR3 nucleotides are TGTGCCAGCAGCAGCGGGCCCTTAGACACTGAAGCTTTCTTT.

V and J are TRBV4-3 and TRBJ1-2, with D uncertain. V lost 1 base, J lost 10 bases, and 13 bases lay in between. In germline, CDR1 is LGHNA, CDR2 YSLEER. CDR3 size: 13 residues. The CDR3 sequence is CASSQVSGSDYTF. CDR3 DNA: TGCGCCAGCAGCCAAGTGTCCGGGAGCGACTACACCTTC.

V and J are TRBV27 and TRBJ1-1, with D perhaps matching TRBD1 (5 bases). Germline lookup yields CDR1 MNHEY and CDR2 SMNVEV (reference sequence). The length of the CDR3 is 13 residues. Between the trimmed V and J ends, which lost 7 bases and 4 bases, there was a span of 13 bases. In DNA form, the CDR3 reads TGTGCCAGCACGACACGGGGGAGCACTGAAGCTTTCTTT. It translates to CASTTRGSTEAFF.

The V and J genes are TRBV5-4 and TRBJ2-1; 10 bases fit TRBD2. Germline loops: CDR1 SGHNT, CDR2 YYREEE (reference sequence). The V gene end was trimmed by 5 bases and the J gene end by 5 bases; junction bases not matched to a gene: 7. The CDR3 runs to 15 residues. CDR3 sequence (DNA): TGTGCCAGCAGGCCAGGACTAGCGGCCGACAATGAGCAGTTCTTC. This sequence encodes CASRPGLAADNEQFF.

The V gene is TRBV19, the J gene TRBJ1-1; weak D call: TRBD1 (5 bases). Germline CDR1 is LNHDA and CDR2 is SQIVND (reference sequence). The CDR3 sequence is 11 residues long. Trimming took off 5 bases at V and 6 bases at J, with 7 bases between the two ends. The CDR3 here is CASSGASEAFF. The CDR3 nucleotides are TGTGCCAGTAGTGGGGCATCTGAAGCTTTCTTT.

The J gene is TRBJ1-1, the V gene TRBV7-9; 7 bases align to TRBD1. The germline gives CDR1 SEHNR, CDR2 FQNEAQ (reference sequence). The CDR3 spans 15 residues. Trimming at V came to 1 base and at J to 1 base, leaving 3 bases not matched to a gene. CDR3: CASSLVGQENTEAFF. CDR3 DNA: TGTGCCAGCAGCTTAGTCGGACAGGAGAACACTGAAGCTTTCTTT. The variable domain in full, with the rest retrieved from reference TRBV7-9 and TRBJ1-1, is DTGVSQNPRHKITKRGQNVTFRCDPISEHNRLYWYRQTLGQGPEFLTYFQNEAQLEKSRLLSDRFSAERPKGSFSTLEIQRTEQGDSAMYLCASSLVGQENTEAFFGQGTRLTVV.

The chain recombines TRBV25-1 with TRBJ1-2, with a tentative D call TRBD1 (6 bases). Germline CDR1 reads MGHDK; CDR2 reads SYGVNS. V was shortened by 5 bases and J by 7 bases, with 17 bases between the two germline ends. This CDR3 has 14 amino acids. CDR3 loop: CASSLEQGAAGYTF. CDR3 sequence (DNA): TGTGCCAGCAGTTTAGAACAGGGAGCCGCTGGCTACACCTTC.

This clone was seen only a few times. The J gene is TRBJ1-1, the V gene TRBV12-3 or TRBV12-4; 7 nucleotides align to TRBD1. The CDR3 length is 13 residues. V shed 5 bases, J shed 2 bases, and the junction held 2 bases outside the gene matches. The CDR3 spells CASSGTANTEAFF. CDR3 in DNA: TGTGCCAGCAGTGGGACAGCTAACACTGAAGCTTTCTTT.

The chain carries TRBV3-1 (or the pseudogene TRBV3-2) and TRBJ1-1, with no clear D. V lost 5 bases and J lost 3, with 13 bases in between. CDR3 length: 14 amino acids. Germline V lookup: CDR1 LGHDT, CDR2 YNNKEL (reference sequence). CDR3 sequence: CASSGRYSHTEAFF. The DNA of the CDR3 is TGTGCCAGCAGCGGTCGTTACAGCCACACTGAAGCTTTCTTT.

V and J are TRBV19 and TRBJ2-6; D is uncertain. V was clipped by 3 bases and J by 2 bases, with 8 bases between them. This CDR3 region has 15 residues. Germline CDR1 reads LNHDA; CDR2 reads SQIVND (reference sequence). The CDR3 loop is CASSIPGTGANVLTF. The CDR3, as DNA: TGTGCCAGTAGTATTCCGGGTACTGGGGCCAACGTCCTGACTTTC.

The chain recombines TRBV7-2 with TRBJ2-3; TRBD2 aligns across 12 bases. The CDR3 sequence is 16 residues long. Germline CDR1 reads SGHTA; CDR2 reads FQGNSA. Losses at the gene ends were 1 base for V and 5 bases for J; bases not matched to a gene: 4. CDR3 coding DNA: TGTGCCAGCAGCTTAGAGACTAGCGGGGGCAGAGATACGCAGTATTTT. Its protein product is CASSLETSGGRDTQYF.

The chain employs TRBV28 and TRBJ1-5; TRBD1 might be the D (6 bases). V was shortened by 6 bases and J by 4 bases, with 13 bases between the two germline ends. The CDR3 is 14 residues long. CDR1 is MDHEN, CDR2 SYDVKM, per germline. The CDR3 coding sequence is TGTGCCAGCAGCCTAACAGGGATAAATCAGCCCCAGCATTTT. It translates to CASSLTGINQPQHF. Full variable domain (outside the CDR3, taken from reference TRBV28 and TRBJ1-5): DVKVTQSSRYLVKRTGEKVFLECVQDMDHENMFWYRQDPGLGLRLIYFSYDVKMKEKGDIPEGYSVSREKKERFSLILESASTNQTSMYLCASSLTGINQPQHFGDGTRLSIL.

The CDR3 DNA reads as TGCGCCAGCAGCCTTTTGGGGGCGGAGGGCTACACCTTC. It codes for CASSLLGAEGYTF. The rearrangement uses TRBV4-3 and TRBJ1-2; possible D gene TRBD1, 6 bases. CDR1 LGHNA and CDR2 YSLEER come from the germline V gene. CDR3 length: 13 amino acids. V was clipped by 4 bases and J by 8 bases, with 14 bases between them.

The chain recombines TRBV27 with TRBJ2-3, with 8 bases matching TRBD2. The germline V gene encodes CDR1 MNHEY and CDR2 SMNVEV (reference sequence). The V and J ends lost 6 bases and 1 base, in that order; junction bases with no gene match: 6. This CDR3 has 15 residues. CDR3 protein: CASRLPGLGTDTQYF. The CDR3 DNA follows: TGTGCCAGCAGGCTGCCGGGACTAGGCACAGATACGCAGTATTTT.